What follows are 26 T cell receptor beta chains derived from one specimen sequenced in a study of blood T cell repertoires in COVID-19 (dated by TCRdb to between 2020 and 2021). The library was generated by the immunoSEQ multiplex PCR assay. The source is immuneACCESS, and TCRdb retained only in-frame sequences with V and J called. Part of the clones is not carried over; for the studies checked, unresolved V genes explain less than half of this, and the remainder is unexplained. The sample records over 45,000 clones, roughly 79% of which are singletons. The leading ten clones occupy 28% of the sample. Sequenced: peripheral blood. The receptor set was obtained from a woman older than 75 with active or convalescent COVID-19.

The gene calls are TRBV2 and TRBJ2-7, with 11 bases matching TRBD2. The ends lost 6 bases at V and 3 bases at J; junction bases unmatched: 7. The germline CDR1 and CDR2 sequences are SNHLY and FYNNEI. The CDR3 spans 15 residues. CDR3 sequence reads: CASSPTSGGNYEQYF. For the CDR3, the DNA is TGTGCCAGCAGCCCAACTAGCGGGGGTAACTACGAGCAGTACTTC.

This chain connects TRBV7-9 to TRBJ2-6; the D is unclear. The CDR3 sequence is 16 residues long. The germline gives CDR1 SEHNR, CDR2 FQNEAQ (reference sequence). Trimming cost V 5 bases and J 1 base, with 12 bases left between them. CDR3 DNA sequence: TGTGCCAGCAGCCAGAAACAACAGTCTGGGGCCAACGTCCTGACTTTC. Translated: CASSQKQQSGANVLTF.

The chain carries TRBV4-1 and TRBJ2-5, with 12 bases fitting TRBD2. With 2 bases clipped from V and 4 bases from J, the junction kept 8 bases outside the gene matches. In germline, CDR1 is MGHRA, CDR2 YSYEKL. The CDR3 has 17 residues. The CDR3: CASSQPTSGGRGETQYF. In DNA, the CDR3 is TGCGCCAGCAGCCAACCCACTAGCGGGGGGCGGGGAGAGACCCAGTACTTC.

The chain joins TRBV4-2 to TRBJ1-2, with D perhaps matching TRBD1 (5 bases). Germline CDR1 and CDR2: LGHNA and YNFKEQ. The CDR3 contains 15 residues. Trimming stripped 6 bases from V and 2 bases from J, with 16 bases between. The CDR3 here is CASSQRGDGNYGYTF. CDR3 in DNA: TGTGCCAGCAGTCAAAGGGGTGACGGGAACTATGGCTACACCTTC.

For the CDR3, the DNA is TGTGCCAGCAGCTTAACAGGGACAGCATCCTACGAGCAGTACTTC. Its translation: CASSLTGTASYEQYF. The V gene is TRBV7-8, the J gene TRBJ2-7; TRBD1 agrees at 7 bases. Germline V CDR1 and CDR2: SGHVS, FQNEAQ. The CDR3 runs to 15 residues. V was clipped by 2 bases and J by 1 base; unmatched bases: 5.

This chain joins TRBV7-8 and TRBJ1-4; 9 bases are shared with TRBD1. Germline V gives CDR1 SGHVS, CDR2 FQNEAQ. Trimming took 5 bases from V and 6 from J; bases not matched to a gene: 16. The length of the CDR3 is 18 residues. The CDR3 sequence: CASSAFGHPGQGDEKLFF. In nucleotides, the CDR3 is TGTGCCAGCAGCGCATTTGGACATCCGGGACAGGGAGATGAAAAACTGTTTTTT.

CDR3 in amino acids: CASSGYNEQFF. The CDR3 region has the DNA TGCGCCAGCAGCGGTTACAATGAGCAGTTCTTC. The V and J genes are TRBV10-1 and TRBJ2-1, with no clear D. From germline, CDR1 is WNHNN and CDR2 SYGVQD (reference sequence). The germline V and J ends were trimmed by 6 bases and 4 bases, with 4 bases remaining between them. The CDR3 is 11 residues long.

The chain links TRBV9 to TRBJ2-1; TRBD1 agrees at 8 bases. CDR3 size: 14 residues. CDR1 SGDLS and CDR2 YYNGEE come from the germline V gene. Germline trimming cut 4 bases from V and 6 bases from J; bases unmatched to any gene: 6. The CDR3 is CASSPQGASNEQFF. In DNA, the CDR3 is TGTGCCAGCAGCCCCCAGGGGGCCTCCAATGAGCAGTTCTTC.

The chain employs TRBV11-2 and TRBJ2-7; 7 nucleotides agree with TRBD1. V dropped 5 bases and J dropped 6; count of bases not matched to a gene: 10. In germline, CDR1 is SGHAT, CDR2 FQNNGV. This CDR3 spans 14 amino acids. In nucleotides, the CDR3 is TGTGCCAGCAGCCAACCGACAGGGTCCATCGAGCAGTACTTC. Translated, it gives CASSQPTGSIEQYF.

The rearrangement joins TRBV7-9 to TRBJ2-5; tentative D call: TRBD2 (6 bases). V was cut by 1 base and J by 1 base, with 10 bases left in between. The CDR3 consists of 15 residues. Germline values: CDR1 SEHNR, CDR2 FQNEAQ (reference sequence). CDR3 sequence: CASSLVSGAQETQYF. The CDR3, as DNA: TGTGCCAGCAGCTTAGTTAGCGGAGCCCAAGAGACCCAGTACTTC. Full variable domain (remainder filled in from reference TRBV7-9 and TRBJ2-5): DTGVSQNPRHKITKRGQNVTFRCDPISEHNRLYWYRQTLGQGPEFLTYFQNEAQLEKSRLLSDRFSAERPKGSFSTLEIQRTEQGDSAMYLCASSLVSGAQETQYFGPGTRLLVL.

This chain links TRBV2 with TRBJ1-1; D is perhaps TRBD1 (6 bases). V lost 4 bases and J lost 1, with 13 bases in between. CDR3 size: 15 residues. CDR1 is SNHLY, CDR2 FYNNEI, per germline. The CDR3 bases are TGTGCCAGCAGTGTGCAGGGGACGAAGAACACTGAAGCTTTCTTT. This encodes CASSVQGTKNTEAFF.

The chain couples TRBV19 to TRBJ1-5; TRBD1 matches at 8 bases. Germline V lookup: CDR1 LNHDA, CDR2 SQIVND (reference sequence). The CDR3 sequence is 19 residues long. With 9 bases clipped from V and 5 bases from J, the junction kept 24 bases outside the gene matches. The CDR3 loop reads CASKQGWTGNDFGHQPQHF. The CDR3 DNA is TGTGCCAGCAAGCAGGGGTGGACAGGGAATGACTTCGGCCATCAGCCCCAGCATTTT.

The DNA of the CDR3 is TGTGCCAGCAGCCTTGGGACAGGGGCGCGGTTCGAGCAGTACTTC. It is translated as CASSLGTGARFEQYF. This rearrangement joins TRBV7-6 to TRBJ2-7, with 10 bases aligning to TRBD1. The V and J ends lost 5 bases and 6 bases, in that order; junction bases with no gene match: 10. CDR3 length: 15 amino acids. From germline, CDR1 is SGHVS and CDR2 FNYEAQ.

The V gene is TRBV7-3, the J gene TRBJ2-1; TRBD1 agrees at 7 bases. The CDR3 spans 13 residues. The V and J ends lost 4 bases and 5 bases, in that order; junction bases with no gene match: 2. CDR1 is SGHTA and CDR2 is FQGTGA in the germline V gene. DNA for the CDR3: TGTGCCAGCAGCTCTGACAGGGACAATGAGCAGTTCTTC. Translation: CASSSDRDNEQFF. Together with reference TRBV7-3 and TRBJ2-1, the CDR3 gives the full variable domain: GAGVSQTPSNKVTEKGKYVELRCDPISGHTALYWYRQSLGQGPEFLIYFQGTGAADDSGLPNDRFFAVRPEGSVSTLKIQRTERGDSAVYLCASSSDRDNEQFFGPGTRLTVL.

The chain links TRBV11-2 to TRBJ2-5; possibly TRBD2 for D (5 bases). Germline values: CDR1 SGHAT, CDR2 FQNNGV. V lost 5 bases, J lost 5 bases, and 30 bases lay in between. The CDR3 consists of 19 residues. The CDR3 loop reads CASSLGDRGLALTGETQYF. CDR3 sequence (DNA): TGTGCCAGCAGCCTAGGAGACCGTGGCCTAGCCCTGACGGGGGAGACCCAGTACTTC.

The gene calls are TRBV24-1 and TRBJ2-2; D gene ambiguous. The V and J ends lost 9 bases and 0 bases respectively, with 7 bases between them. This CDR3 spans 13 amino acids. Germline V CDR1 and CDR2: KGHDR, SFDVKD. CDR3 in DNA: TGTGCCACCGCGGTCCCGAACACCGGGGAGCTGTTTTTT. It specifies CATAVPNTGELFF.

This clone was picked up many times. V and J are TRBV6-4 and TRBJ2-1; TRBD2 matches 7 bases. There are 15 residues in the CDR3. The germline V gene encodes CDR1 MRHNA and CDR2 SNTAGT. The J segment lost 3 bases and the V segment lost 6 bases, leaving 8 bases of the junction unmatched. This CDR3 is CASSDTGGDYNEQFF. The DNA of the CDR3 is TGTGCCAGCAGCGACACGGGGGGAGACTACAATGAGCAGTTCTTC.

This clone was observed once. The genes are TRBV3-1 (or the pseudogene TRBV3-2) and TRBJ2-7; 11 bases agree with TRBD1. The ends lost 3 bases at V and 5 bases at J; junction bases unmatched: 15. This CDR3 spans 18 amino acids. CDR1 is LGHDT and CDR2 is YNNKEL in the germline V gene (reference sequence). In DNA form, the CDR3 reads TGTGCCAGCAGCCAGAACCAGGTACGGGACAGGGGGGCCCACGAGCAGTACTTC. It yields the protein CASSQNQVRDRGAHEQYF.

The chain carries TRBV7-2 and TRBJ2-7; perhaps TRBD2 as D (5 bases). The CDR3 is made up of 13 amino acids. Trimming stripped 5 bases from V and 7 bases from J, with 15 bases between. Germline V gene lookup returns CDR1 SGHTA and CDR2 FQGNSA. The CDR3 here is CASSTRGPKEQYF. The CDR3 DNA is TGTGCCAGCAGCACACGAGGGCCCAAAGAGCAGTACTTC.

The CDR3 loop reads CSASQRTGGNQPQHF. The CDR3, as DNA: TGCAGTGCTAGTCAAAGAACGGGGGGCAATCAGCCCCAGCATTTT. V and J are TRBV20-1 and TRBJ1-5; D perhaps matches TRBD1 (5 bases). Deletions cut 3 bases from V and 2 bases from J, with 14 bases between. The CDR3 sequence is 15 residues long. Germline V gene sequence: CDR1 DFQATT, CDR2 SNEGSKA (reference sequence).

This chain connects TRBV6-6 to TRBJ1-1, with 10 bases fitting TRBD1. This CDR3 has 14 residues. With V trimmed by 6 bases and J by 6 bases, 7 bases remained unmatched. The V gene's germline CDR1 is MNHNY and CDR2 SVGAGI (reference sequence). CDR3: CASRDRGWSAEAFF. The CDR3 coding sequence is TGTGCCAGCAGGGACAGGGGGTGGTCCGCTGAAGCTTTCTTT.

The chain has TRBV27 and TRBJ1-2, with 8 bases aligning to TRBD1. CDR1 and CDR2 from the germline V gene are MNHEY and SMNVEV (reference sequence). The CDR3 has 15 residues. Trimming took 0 bases from V and 4 from J; bases not matched to a gene: 4. For the CDR3, the DNA is TGTGCCAGCAGTTTATCGGGACAGGCGTCCTATGGCTACACCTTC. It is translated as CASSLSGQASYGYTF.

The chain couples TRBV7-2 to TRBJ1-4, with D possibly TRBD1 on 5 matching bases. Trimming removed 5 bases from V and 8 bases from J, with 18 bases in between. Germline assignment: CDR1 SGHTA and CDR2 FQGNSA. This CDR3 has 15 residues. The CDR3 nucleotides read TGTGCCAGCAGCGTCCGTCAGGGAGGGTTGGAAAAACTGTTTTTT. Translated: CASSVRQGGLEKLFF.

J is TRBJ1-5 and V is TRBV7-2; 7 bases match TRBD1. There are 15 residues in the CDR3. Germline V gene sequence: CDR1 SGHTA, CDR2 FQGNSA. V shed 1 base, J shed 6 bases, and the junction held 6 bases outside the gene matches. The CDR3 sequence: CASSLEGGRTQPQHF. As DNA, the CDR3 is TGTGCCAGCAGCTTAGAAGGGGGCCGGACTCAGCCCCAGCATTTT.

The gene calls are TRBV27 and TRBJ1-2; 9 bases match TRBD1. Per germline, CDR1 MNHEY and CDR2 SMNVEV (reference sequence). The V segment lost 5 bases and the J segment 7 bases; nucleotides outside the gene matches: 14. The CDR3 covers 16 residues. CDR3 protein: CASSASGTGSLRGYTF. CDR3 DNA sequence: TGTGCCAGCAGTGCCTCGGGGACAGGGAGTCTACGTGGCTACACCTTC.

J is TRBJ2-3 and V is TRBV13, with 9 bases fitting TRBD2. Trimming at V came to 2 bases and at J to 2 bases, leaving 5 bases not matched to a gene. CDR3 length: 16 residues. CDR1 and CDR2 from the germline V gene are PRHDT and FYEKMQ (reference sequence). CDR3 amino acids: CASSLRASGDTDTQYF. The DNA of the CDR3 is TGTGCCAGCAGCTTAAGGGCTAGCGGGGACACAGATACGCAGTATTTT.